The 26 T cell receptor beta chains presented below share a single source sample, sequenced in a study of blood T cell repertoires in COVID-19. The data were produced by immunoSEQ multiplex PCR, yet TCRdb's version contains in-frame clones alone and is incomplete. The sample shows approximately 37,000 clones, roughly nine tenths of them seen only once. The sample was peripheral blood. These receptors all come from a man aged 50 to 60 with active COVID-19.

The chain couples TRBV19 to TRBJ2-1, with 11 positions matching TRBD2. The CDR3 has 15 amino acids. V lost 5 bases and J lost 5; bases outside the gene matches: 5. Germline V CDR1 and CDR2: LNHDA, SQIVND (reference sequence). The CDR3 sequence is CASSPTSGIHNEQFF. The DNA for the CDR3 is TGTGCCAGTAGTCCGACTAGCGGGATACACAATGAGCAGTTCTTC.

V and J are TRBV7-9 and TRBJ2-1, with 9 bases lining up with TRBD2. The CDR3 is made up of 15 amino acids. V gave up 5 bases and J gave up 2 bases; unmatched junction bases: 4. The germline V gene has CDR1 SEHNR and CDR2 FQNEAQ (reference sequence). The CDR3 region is CASSVRTSAYNEQFF. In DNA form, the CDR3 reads TGTGCCAGCAGCGTGCGGACTAGCGCCTACAATGAGCAGTTCTTC.

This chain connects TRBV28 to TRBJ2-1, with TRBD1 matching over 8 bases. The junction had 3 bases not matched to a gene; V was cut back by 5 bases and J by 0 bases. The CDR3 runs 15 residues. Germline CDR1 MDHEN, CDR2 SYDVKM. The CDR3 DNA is TGTGCCAGCAGTGTCGGGACAGGCTCCTACAATGAGCAGTTCTTC. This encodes CASSVGTGSYNEQFF.

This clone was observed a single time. As DNA, the CDR3 is TGTGCCATCAGGCACAGGAACACTGAAGCTTTCTTT. It specifies CAIRHRNTEAFF. The V gene is TRBV10-3, the J gene TRBJ1-1, with D unclear. The CDR3 is 12 residues long. In germline, CDR1 is ENHRY, CDR2 SYGVKD. The V end lost 6 bases, the J end lost 1 base, and 6 bases lay between the germline ends.

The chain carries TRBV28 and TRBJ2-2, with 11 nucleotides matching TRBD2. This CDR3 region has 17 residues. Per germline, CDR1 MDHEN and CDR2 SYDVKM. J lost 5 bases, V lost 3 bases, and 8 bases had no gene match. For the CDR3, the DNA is TGTGCCAGCAGTTTTTTCCCGGGACTAGCGGAGACCGGGGAGCTGTTTTTT. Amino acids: CASSFFPGLAETGELFF. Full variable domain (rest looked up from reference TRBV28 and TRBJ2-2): DVKVTQSSRYLVKRTGEKVFLECVQDMDHENMFWYRQDPGLGLRLIYFSYDVKMKEKGDIPEGYSVSREKKERFSLILESASTNQTSMYLCASSFFPGLAETGELFFGEGSRLTVL.

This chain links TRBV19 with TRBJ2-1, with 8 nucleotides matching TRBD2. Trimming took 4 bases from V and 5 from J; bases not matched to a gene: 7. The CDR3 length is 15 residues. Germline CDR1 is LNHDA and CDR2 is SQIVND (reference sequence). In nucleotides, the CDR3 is TGTGCCAGTAGTACCGGACTAGCTGGTAACAATGAGCAGTTCTTC. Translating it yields CASSTGLAGNNEQFF.

This CDR3 reads CASSLLSGVNEQFF. In DNA, the CDR3 is TGTGCCAGCAGCTTACTTAGCGGGGTGAATGAGCAGTTCTTC. V and J are TRBV7-2 and TRBJ2-1; 8 bases are a match to TRBD2. Germline loops: CDR1 SGHTA, CDR2 FQGNSA. The CDR3 is made up of 14 amino acids. V gave up 2 bases and J gave up 7 bases; unmatched junction bases: 4.

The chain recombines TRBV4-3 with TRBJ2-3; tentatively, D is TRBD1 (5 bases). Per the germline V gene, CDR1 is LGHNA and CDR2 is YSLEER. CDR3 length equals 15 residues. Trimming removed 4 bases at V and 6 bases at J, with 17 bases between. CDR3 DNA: TGCGCCAGCAGCCGCTACTCCAGGGTCGGCGATACGCAGTATTTT. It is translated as CASSRYSRVGDTQYF.

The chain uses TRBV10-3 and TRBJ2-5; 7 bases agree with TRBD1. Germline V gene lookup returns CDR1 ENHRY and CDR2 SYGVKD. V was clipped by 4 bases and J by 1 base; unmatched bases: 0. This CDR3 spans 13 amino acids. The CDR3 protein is CAISGTGQETQYF. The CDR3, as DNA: TGTGCCATCAGTGGGACAGGCCAAGAGACCCAGTACTTC.

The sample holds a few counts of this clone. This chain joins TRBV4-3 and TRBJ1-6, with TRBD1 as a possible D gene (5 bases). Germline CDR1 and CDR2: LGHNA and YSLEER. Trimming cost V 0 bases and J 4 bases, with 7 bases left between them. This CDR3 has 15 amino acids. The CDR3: CASSQDRQYNSPLHF. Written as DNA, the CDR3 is TGCGCCAGCAGCCAAGATCGACAGTATAATTCACCCCTCCACTTT.

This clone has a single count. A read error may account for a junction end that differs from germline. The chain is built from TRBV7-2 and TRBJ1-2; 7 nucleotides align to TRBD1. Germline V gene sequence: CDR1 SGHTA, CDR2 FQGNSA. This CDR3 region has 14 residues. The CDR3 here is CASSLAGTEDGYTF. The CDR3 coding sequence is TGTGCCAGCAGCCTAGCTGGGACAGAAGATGGCTACACCTTC.

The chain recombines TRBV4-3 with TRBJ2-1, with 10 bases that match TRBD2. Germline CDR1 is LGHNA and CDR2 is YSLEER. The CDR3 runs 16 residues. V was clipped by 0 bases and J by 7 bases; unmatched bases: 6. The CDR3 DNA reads TGCGCCAGCAGCCAAGACGCTAGCGGGAGAGGGAATGAGCAGTTCTTC. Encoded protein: CASSQDASGRGNEQFF.

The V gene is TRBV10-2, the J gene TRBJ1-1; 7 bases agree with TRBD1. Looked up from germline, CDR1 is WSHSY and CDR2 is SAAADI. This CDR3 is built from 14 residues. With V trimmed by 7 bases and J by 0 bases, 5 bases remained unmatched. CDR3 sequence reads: CASILQGMNTEAFF. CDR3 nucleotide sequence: TGCGCCAGCATCCTACAGGGGATGAACACTGAAGCTTTCTTT.

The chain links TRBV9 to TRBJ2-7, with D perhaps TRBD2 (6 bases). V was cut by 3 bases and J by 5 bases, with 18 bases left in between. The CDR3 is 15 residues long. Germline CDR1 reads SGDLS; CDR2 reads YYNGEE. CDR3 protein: CASSAGLSPEHEQYF. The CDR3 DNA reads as TGTGCCAGCAGCGCGGGACTCTCCCCCGAGCACGAGCAGTACTTC.

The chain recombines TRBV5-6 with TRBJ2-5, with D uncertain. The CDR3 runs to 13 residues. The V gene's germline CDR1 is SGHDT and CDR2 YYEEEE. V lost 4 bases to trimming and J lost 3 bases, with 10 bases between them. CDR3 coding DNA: TGTGCCAGCAGCATACCGGTGGAAGAGACCCAGTACTTC. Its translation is CASSIPVEETQYF.

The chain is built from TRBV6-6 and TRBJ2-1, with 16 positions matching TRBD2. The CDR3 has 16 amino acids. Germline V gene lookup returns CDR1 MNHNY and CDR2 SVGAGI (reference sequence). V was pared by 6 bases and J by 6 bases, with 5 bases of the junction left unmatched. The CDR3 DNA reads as TGTGCCAGCAGCCGTGGGACTAGCGGGAGGGTCAATGAGCAGTTCTTC. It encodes CASSRGTSGRVNEQFF.

This CDR3 is CASSPRRTSIGNEQFF. The CDR3 nucleotides are TGTGCCAGCAGTCCCCGTCGGACTAGTATTGGTAATGAGCAGTTCTTC. The V and J genes are TRBV28 and TRBJ2-1; 7 nucleotides align to TRBD2. Trimming cost V 5 bases and J 7 bases; bases outside gene matches: 14. The germline CDR1 and CDR2 sequences are MDHEN and SYDVKM. The CDR3 extends over 16 amino acids.

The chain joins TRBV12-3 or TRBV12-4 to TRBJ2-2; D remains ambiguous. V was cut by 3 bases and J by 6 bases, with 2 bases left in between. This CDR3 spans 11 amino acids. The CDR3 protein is CASSFAGELFF. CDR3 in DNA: TGTGCCAGCAGTTTCGCCGGGGAGCTGTTTTTT.

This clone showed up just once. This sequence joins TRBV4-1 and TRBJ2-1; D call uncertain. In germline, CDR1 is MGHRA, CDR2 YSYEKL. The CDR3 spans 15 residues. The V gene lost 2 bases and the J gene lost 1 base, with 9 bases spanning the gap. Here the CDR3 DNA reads TGCGCCAGCAGCCAACCGGCGGTTTCCTACAATGAGCAGTTCTTC. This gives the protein CASSQPAVSYNEQFF.

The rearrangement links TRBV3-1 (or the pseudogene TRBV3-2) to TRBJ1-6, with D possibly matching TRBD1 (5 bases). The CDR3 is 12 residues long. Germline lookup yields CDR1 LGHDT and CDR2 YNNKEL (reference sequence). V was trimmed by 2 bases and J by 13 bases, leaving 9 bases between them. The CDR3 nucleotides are TGTGCCAGCAGCCAAAACCAGGGTCCCCTCCACTTT. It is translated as CASSQNQGPLHF.

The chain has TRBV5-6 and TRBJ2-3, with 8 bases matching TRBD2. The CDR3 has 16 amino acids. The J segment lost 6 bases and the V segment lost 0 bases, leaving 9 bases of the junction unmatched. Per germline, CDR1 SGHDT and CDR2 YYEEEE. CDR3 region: CASSLGASGRVDTQYF. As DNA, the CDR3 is TGTGCCAGCAGCTTGGGGGCGAGCGGGAGAGTGGATACGCAGTATTTT. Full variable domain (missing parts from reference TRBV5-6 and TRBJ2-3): DAGVTQSPTHLIKTRGQQVTLRCSPKSGHDTVSWYQQALGQGPQFIFQYYEEEERQRGNFPDRFSGHQFPNYSSELNVNALLLGDSALYLCASSLGASGRVDTQYFGPGTRLTVL.

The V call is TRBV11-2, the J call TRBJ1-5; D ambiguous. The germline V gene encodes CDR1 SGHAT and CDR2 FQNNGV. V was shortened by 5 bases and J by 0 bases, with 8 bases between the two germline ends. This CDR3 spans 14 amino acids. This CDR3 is CASSATSSNQPQHF. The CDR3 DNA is TGTGCCAGCAGCGCCACAAGTAGCAATCAGCCCCAGCATTTT.

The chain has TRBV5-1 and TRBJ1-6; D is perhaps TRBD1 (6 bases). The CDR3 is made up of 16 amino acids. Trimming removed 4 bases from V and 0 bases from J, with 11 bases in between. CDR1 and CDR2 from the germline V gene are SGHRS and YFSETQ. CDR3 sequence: CASSPDSSSYNSPLHF. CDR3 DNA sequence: TGCGCCAGCAGCCCGGACAGCAGCTCCTATAATTCACCCCTCCACTTT.

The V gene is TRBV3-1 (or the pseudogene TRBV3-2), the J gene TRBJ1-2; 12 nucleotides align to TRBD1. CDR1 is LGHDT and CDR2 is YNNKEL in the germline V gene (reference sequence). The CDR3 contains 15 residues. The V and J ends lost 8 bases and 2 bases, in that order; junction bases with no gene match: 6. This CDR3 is CASRGQGARNYGYTF. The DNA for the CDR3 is TGTGCCAGCCGGGGACAGGGGGCAAGAAACTATGGCTACACCTTC.

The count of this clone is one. CDR3 amino acids: CAARETQYF. In DNA, the CDR3 is TGTGCCGCCCGGGAGACCCAGTACTTC. V gene TRBV10-3 combines with J gene TRBJ2-5; D unclear. Trimming stripped 11 bases from V and 5 bases from J, with 6 bases between. The CDR3 contains 9 residues. Germline loops: CDR1 ENHRY, CDR2 SYGVKD.

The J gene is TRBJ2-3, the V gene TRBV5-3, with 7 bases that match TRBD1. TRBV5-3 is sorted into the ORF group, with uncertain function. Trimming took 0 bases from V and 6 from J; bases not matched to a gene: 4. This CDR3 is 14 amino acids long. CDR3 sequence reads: CARSLGQGDDTQYF. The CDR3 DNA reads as TGTGCCAGAAGCTTGGGGCAGGGGGATGATACGCAGTATTTT.